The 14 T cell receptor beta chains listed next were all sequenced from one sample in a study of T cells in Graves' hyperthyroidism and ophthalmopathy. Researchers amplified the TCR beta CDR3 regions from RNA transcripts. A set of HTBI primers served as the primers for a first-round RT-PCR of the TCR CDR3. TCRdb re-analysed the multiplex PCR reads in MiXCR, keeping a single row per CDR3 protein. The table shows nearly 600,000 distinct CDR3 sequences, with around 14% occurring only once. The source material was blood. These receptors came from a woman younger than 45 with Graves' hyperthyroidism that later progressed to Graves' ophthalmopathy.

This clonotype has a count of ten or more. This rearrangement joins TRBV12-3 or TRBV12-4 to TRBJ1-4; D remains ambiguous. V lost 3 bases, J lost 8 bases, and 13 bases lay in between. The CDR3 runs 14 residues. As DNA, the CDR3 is TGTGCCAGCAGTTTGGAAGGATTCGCCGAAAAACTGTTTTTT. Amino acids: CASSLEGFAEKLFF.

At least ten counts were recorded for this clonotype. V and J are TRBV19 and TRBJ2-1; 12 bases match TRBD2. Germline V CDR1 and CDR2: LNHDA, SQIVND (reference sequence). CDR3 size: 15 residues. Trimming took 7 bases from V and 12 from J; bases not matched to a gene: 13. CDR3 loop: CASMEELAGGRVQFF. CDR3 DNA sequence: TGTGCCAGTATGGAGGAACTAGCGGGGGGAAGGGTGCAGTTCTTC.

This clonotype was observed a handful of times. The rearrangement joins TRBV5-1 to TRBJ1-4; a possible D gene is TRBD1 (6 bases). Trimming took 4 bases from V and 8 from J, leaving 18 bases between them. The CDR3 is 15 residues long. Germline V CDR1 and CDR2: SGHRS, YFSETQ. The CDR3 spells CASSPPTAQGEKLFF. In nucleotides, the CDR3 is TGCGCCAGCAGCCCGCCGACAGCGCAGGGGGAAAAACTGTTTTTT.

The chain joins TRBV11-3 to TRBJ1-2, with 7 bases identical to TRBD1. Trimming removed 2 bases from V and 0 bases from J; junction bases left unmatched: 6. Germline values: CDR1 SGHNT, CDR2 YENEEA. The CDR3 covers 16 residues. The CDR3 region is CASSLPSTGANYGYTF. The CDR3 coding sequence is TGTGCCAGCAGCTTACCATCTACAGGGGCTAACTATGGCTACACCTTC.

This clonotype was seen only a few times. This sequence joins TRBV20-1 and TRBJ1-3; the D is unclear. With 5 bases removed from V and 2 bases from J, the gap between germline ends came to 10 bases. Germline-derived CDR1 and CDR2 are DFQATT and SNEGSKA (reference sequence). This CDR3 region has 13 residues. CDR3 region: CSAPGETGNTIYF. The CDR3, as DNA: TGCAGTGCTCCAGGTGAAACTGGAAACACCATATATTTT.

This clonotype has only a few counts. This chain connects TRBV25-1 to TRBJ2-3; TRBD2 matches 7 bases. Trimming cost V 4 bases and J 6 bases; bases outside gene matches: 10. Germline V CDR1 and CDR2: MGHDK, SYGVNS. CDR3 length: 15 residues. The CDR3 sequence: CASSVASGGRDTQYF. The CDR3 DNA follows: TGTGCCAGCAGTGTGGCTAGCGGTGGGAGGGATACGCAGTATTTT.

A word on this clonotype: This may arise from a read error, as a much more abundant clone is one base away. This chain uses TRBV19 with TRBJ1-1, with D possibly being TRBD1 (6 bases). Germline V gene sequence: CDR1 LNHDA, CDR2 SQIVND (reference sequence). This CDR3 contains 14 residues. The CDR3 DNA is TGTGCCAGTAGTGTACAACAGGGTTACCCTGAAGCTCTCTTT. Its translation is CASSVQQGYPEALF. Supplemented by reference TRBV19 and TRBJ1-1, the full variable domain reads DGGITQSPKYLFRKEGQNVTLSCEQNLNHDAMYWYRQDPGQGLRLIYYSQIVNDFQKGDIAEGYSVSREKKESFPLTVTSAQKNPTAFYLCASSVQQGYPEALFGQGTRLTVV.

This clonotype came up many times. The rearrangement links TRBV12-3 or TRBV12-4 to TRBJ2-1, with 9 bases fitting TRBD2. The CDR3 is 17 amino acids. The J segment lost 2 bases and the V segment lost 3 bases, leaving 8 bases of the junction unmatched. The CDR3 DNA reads TGTGCCAGCAGTTTGGTCCGGGGCGGGAGGGCCTACAATGAGCAGTTCTTC. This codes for CASSLVRGGRAYNEQFF.

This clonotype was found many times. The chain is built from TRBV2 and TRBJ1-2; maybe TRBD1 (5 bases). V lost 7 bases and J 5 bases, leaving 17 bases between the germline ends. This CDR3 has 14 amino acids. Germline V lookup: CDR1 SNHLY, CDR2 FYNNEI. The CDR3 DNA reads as TGTGCCAGCACCGCAGATCAGGGTAGATATGGCTACACCTTC. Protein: CASTADQGRYGYTF.

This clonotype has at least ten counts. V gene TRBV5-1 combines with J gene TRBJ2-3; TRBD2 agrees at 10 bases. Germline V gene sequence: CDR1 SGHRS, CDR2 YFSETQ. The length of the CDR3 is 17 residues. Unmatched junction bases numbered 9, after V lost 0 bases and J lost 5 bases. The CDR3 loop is CASSLARAGGPEDTQYF. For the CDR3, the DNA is TGCGCCAGCAGCTTGGCCCGAGCGGGAGGGCCAGAAGATACGCAGTATTTT.

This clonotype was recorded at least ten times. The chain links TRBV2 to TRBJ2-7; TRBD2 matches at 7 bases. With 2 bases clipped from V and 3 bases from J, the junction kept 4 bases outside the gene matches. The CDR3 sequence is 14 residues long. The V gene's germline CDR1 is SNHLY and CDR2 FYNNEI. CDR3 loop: CASSEPSGLYEQYF. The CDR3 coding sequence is TGTGCCAGCAGTGAACCTAGCGGCCTCTACGAGCAGTACTTC. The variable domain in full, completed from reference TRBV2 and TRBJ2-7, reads EPEVTQTPSHQVTQMGQEVILRCVPISNHLYFYWYRQILGQKVEFLVSFYNNEISEKSEIFDDQFSVERPDGSNFTLKIRSTKLEDSAMYFCASSEPSGLYEQYFGPGTRLTVT.

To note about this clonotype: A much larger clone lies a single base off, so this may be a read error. The CDR3 sequence: CASGLVGNITDTQYF. DNA for the CDR3: TGTGCTAGTGGTTTGGTAGGGAACATCACAGATACGCAGTATTTT. This chain links TRBV12-5 with TRBJ2-3; D unclear. The CDR3 has 15 residues. Trimming shortened V by 0 bases and J by 2 bases, and 9 bases separated the two germline ends. The germline V gene has CDR1 LGHNT and CDR2 FRNRAP.

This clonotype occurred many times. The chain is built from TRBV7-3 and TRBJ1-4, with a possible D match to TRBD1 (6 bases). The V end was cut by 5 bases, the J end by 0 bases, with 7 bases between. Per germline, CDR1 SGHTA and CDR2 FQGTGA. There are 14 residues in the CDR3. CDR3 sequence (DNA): TGTGCCAGCAGCAAGGGGGCAACTAATGAAAAACTGTTTTTT. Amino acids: CASSKGATNEKLFF.

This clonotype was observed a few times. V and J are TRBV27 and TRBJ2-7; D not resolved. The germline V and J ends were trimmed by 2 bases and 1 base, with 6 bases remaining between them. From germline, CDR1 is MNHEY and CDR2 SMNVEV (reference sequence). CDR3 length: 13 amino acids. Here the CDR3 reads CASSLGKSYEQYF. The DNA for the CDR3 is TGTGCCAGCAGTTTAGGCAAGTCCTACGAGCAGTACTTC.